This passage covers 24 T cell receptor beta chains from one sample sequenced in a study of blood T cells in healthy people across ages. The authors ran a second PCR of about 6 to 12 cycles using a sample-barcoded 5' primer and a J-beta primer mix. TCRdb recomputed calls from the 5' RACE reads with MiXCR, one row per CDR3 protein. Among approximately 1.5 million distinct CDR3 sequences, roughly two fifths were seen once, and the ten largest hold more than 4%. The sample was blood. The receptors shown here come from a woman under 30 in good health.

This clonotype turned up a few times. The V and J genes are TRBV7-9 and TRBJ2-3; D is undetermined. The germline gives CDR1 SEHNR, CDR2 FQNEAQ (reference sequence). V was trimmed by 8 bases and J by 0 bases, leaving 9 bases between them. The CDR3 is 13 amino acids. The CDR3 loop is CASVLSSTDTQYF. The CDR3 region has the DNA TGTGCCAGCGTACTTTCAAGCACAGATACGCAGTATTTT.

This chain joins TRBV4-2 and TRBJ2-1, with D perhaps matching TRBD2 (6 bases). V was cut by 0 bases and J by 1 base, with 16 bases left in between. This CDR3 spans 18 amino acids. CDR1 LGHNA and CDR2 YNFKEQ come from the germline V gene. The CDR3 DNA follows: TGTGCCAGCAGCCAAGATTCTTGGGGAGGATCTTCCTACAATGAGCAGTTCTTC. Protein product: CASSQDSWGGSSYNEQFF.

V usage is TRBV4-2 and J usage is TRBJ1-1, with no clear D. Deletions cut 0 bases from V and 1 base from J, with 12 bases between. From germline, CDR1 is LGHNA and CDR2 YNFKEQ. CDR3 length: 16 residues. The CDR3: CASSQEDGITNTEAFF. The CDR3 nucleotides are TGTGCCAGCAGCCAAGAGGACGGAATTACGAACACTGAAGCTTTCTTT.

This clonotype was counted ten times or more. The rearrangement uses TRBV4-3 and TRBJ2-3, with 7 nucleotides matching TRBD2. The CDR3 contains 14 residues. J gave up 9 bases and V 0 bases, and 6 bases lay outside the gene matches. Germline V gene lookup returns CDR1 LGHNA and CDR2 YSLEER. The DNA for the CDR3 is TGCGCCAGCAGCCAAGATTTACTGGGAGGGACGCAGTATTTT. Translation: CASSQDLLGGTQYF.

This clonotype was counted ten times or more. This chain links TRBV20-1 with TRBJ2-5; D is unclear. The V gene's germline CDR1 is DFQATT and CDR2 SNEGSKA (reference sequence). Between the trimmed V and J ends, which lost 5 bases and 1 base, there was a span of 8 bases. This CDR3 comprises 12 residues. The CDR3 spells CSAAGSQETQYF. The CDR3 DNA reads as TGCAGTGCTGCCGGGTCCCAAGAGACCCAGTACTTC.

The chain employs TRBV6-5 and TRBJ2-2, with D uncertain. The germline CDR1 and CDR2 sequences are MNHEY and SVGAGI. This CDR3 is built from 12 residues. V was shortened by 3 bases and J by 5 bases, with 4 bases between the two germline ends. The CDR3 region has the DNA TGTGCCAGCAGTTATGCAACCGGGGAGCTGTTTTTT. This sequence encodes CASSYATGELFF.

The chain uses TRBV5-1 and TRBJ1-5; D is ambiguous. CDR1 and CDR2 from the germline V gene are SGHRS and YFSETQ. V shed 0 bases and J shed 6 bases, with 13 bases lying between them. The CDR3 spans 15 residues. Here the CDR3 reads CASSLDSAGSQPQHF. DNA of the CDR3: TGCGCCAGCAGCTTGGACTCGGCGGGCAGTCAGCCCCAGCATTTT.

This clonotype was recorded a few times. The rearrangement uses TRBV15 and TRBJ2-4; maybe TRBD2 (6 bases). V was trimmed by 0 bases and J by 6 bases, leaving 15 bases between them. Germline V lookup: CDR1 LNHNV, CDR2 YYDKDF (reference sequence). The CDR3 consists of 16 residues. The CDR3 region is CATSRDSGGSGNIQYF. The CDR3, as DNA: TGTGCCACCAGCAGAGATAGCGGTGGGAGCGGAAACATTCAGTACTTC.

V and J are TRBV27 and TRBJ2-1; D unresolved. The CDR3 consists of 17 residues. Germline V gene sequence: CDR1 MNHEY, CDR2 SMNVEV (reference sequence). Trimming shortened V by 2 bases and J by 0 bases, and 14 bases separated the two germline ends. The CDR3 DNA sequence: TGTGCCAGCAGTTTAAGTCCAGGCCCGAGCTCCTACAATGAGCAGTTCTTC. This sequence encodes CASSLSPGPSSYNEQFF.

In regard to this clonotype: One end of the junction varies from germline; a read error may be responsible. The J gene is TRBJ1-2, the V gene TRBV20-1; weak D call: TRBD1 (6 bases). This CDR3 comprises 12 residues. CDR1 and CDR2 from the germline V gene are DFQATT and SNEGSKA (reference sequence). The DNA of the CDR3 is TGCAGGGCTAGAAACAGGGACTATGGCTACACCTTC. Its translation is CRARNRDYGYTF.

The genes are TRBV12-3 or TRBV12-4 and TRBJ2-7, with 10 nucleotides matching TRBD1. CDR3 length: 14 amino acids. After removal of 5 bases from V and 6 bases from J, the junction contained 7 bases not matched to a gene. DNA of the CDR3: TGTGCCAGCAGTGGGACAGGGGTAACGGGCGAGCAGTACTTC. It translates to CASSGTGVTGEQYF.

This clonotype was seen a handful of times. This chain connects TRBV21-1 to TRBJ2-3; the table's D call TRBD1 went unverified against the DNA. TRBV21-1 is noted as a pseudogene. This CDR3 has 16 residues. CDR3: CASSNRGHPNTDTQYF. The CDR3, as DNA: TGTGCCAGCAGCAACCGGGGACACCCTAACACAGATACGCAGTATTTT.

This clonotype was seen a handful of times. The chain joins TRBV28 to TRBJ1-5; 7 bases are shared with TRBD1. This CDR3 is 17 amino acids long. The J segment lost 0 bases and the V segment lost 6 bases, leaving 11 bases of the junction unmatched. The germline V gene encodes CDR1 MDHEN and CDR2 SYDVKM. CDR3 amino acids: CASRQGNRFYSNQPQHF. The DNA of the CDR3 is TGTGCCAGCAGACAGGGGAACCGCTTTTATAGCAATCAGCCCCAGCATTTT.

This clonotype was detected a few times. CDR3 bases: TGTGCCAGCAGCCACCTTATGGCCGGGACTAGCGGCAATGAGCAGTACTTC. As protein: CASSHLMAGTSGNEQYF. The chain uses TRBV4-2 and TRBJ2-5; 11 bases fit TRBD2. V shed 3 bases and J 11 bases; nucleotides not matched to a gene: 17. The CDR3 extends over 17 amino acids. Germline loops: CDR1 LGHNA, CDR2 YNFKEQ.

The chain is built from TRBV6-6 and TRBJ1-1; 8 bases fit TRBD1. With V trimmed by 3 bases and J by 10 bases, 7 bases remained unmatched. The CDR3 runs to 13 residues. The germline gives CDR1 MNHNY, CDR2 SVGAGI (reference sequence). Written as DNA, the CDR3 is TGTGCCAGCAGTTATTACGGACAGGGAGGAGCTTTCTTT. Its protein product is CASSYYGQGGAFF.

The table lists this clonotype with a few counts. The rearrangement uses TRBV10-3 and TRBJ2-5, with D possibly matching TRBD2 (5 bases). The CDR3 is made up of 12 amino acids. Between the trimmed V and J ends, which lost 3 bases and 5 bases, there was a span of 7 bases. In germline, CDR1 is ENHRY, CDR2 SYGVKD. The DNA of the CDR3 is TGTGCCATCAGTGATTGGGAGGAGACCCAGTACTTC. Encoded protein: CAISDWEETQYF.

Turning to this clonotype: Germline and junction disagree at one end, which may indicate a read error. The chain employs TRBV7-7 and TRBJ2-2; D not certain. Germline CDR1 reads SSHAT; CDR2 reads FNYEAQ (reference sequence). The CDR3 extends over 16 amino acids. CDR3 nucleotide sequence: TGTGCTAGCAGCCCTCGACATATATCGAACATCGGGGAGCTGTTTTTT. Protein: CASSPRHISNIGELFF. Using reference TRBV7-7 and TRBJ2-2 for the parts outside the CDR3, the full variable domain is GAGVSQSPRYKVTKRGQDVTLRCDPISSHATLYWYQQALGQGPEFLTYFNYEAQPDKSGLPSDRFSAERPEGSISTLTIQRTEQRDSAMYRCASSPRHISNIGELFFGEGSRLTVL.

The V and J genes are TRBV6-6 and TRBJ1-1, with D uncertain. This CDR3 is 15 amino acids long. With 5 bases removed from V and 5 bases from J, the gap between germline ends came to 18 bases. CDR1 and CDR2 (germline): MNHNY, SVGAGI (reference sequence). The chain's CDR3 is CASSTEPLMGTEAFF. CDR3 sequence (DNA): TGTGCCAGCAGTACGGAGCCGCTGATGGGAACTGAAGCTTTCTTT.

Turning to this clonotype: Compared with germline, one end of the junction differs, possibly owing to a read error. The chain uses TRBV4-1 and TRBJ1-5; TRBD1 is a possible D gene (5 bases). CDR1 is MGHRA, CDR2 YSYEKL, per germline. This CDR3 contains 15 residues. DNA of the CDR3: TGCGCCAGCAGCCAAATGGACAATAGCAGTCAGCCCCAGCATTTT. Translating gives CASSQMDNSSQPQHF.

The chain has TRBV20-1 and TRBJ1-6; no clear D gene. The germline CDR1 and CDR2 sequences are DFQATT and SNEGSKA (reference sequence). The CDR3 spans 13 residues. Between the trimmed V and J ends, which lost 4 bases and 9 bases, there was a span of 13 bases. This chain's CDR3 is CSATAPAISPLHF. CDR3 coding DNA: TGCAGTGCTACCGCTCCTGCGATTTCACCCCTCCACTTT.

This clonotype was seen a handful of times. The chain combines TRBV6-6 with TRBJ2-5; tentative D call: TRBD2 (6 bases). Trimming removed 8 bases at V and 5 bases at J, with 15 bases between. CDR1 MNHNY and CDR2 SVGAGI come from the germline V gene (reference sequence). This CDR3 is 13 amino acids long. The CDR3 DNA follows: TGTGCCAGCCGGAATGCGGGGATGGAGACCCAGTACTTC. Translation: CASRNAGMETQYF.

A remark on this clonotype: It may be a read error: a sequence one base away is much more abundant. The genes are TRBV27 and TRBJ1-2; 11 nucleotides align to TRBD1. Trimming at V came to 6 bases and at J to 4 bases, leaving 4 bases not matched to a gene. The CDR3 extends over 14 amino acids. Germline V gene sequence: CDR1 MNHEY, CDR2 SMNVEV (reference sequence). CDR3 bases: TGTGCCAGCAGCCATGGACAGGGGGCCTATGGCTACACCTTC. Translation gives CASSHGQGAYGYTF.

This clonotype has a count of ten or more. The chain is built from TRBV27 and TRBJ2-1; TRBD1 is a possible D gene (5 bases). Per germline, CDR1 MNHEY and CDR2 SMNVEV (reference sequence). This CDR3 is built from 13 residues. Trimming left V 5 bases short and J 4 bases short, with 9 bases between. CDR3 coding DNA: TGTGCCAGCAGTGCGAGACAGTACAATGAGCAGTTCTTC. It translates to CASSARQYNEQFF.

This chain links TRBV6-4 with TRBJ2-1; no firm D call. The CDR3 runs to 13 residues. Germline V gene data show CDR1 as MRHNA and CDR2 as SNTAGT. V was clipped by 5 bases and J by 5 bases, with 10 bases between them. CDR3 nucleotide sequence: TGTGCCAGCAGTATTAAGACAAACAATGAGCAGTTCTTC. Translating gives CASSIKTNNEQFF.